The 32 T cell receptor beta chains below come from one sample, sequenced in a study of identifying expanded T cells in peripheral blood. Produced via immunoSEQ multiplex PCR; TCRdb's table is partial and in-frame only. The sample lists about 50,000 clones; around 86% were seen once. Sequenced: blood. These receptors were obtained from a person aged 18 to 70 in good health.

The chain couples TRBV5-1 to TRBJ2-7; no firm D call. The CDR3 spans 14 residues. CDR1 and CDR2 (germline): SGHRS, YFSETQ. Trimming took off 0 bases at V and 1 base at J, with 8 bases between the two ends. The CDR3 region has the DNA TGCGCCAGCAGCTTGGTCGGCAGTTCCTACGAGCAGTACTTC. It yields the protein CASSLVGSSYEQYF.

The rearrangement links TRBV7-9 to TRBJ2-5, with D perhaps being TRBD1 or TRBD2 (6 bases each). Germline V gene lookup returns CDR1 SEHNR and CDR2 FQNEAQ (reference sequence). The CDR3 length is 13 residues. Trimming took 4 bases from V and 2 from J, leaving 8 bases between them. Here the CDR3 reads CASSWGAQETQYF. The CDR3 DNA reads as TGTGCCAGCAGCTGGGGGGCTCAAGAGACCCAGTACTTC.

The chain combines TRBV27 with TRBJ2-7; D unresolved. Trimming took 2 bases from V and 1 from J, leaving 9 bases between them. Germline loops: CDR1 MNHEY, CDR2 SMNVEV (reference sequence). The CDR3 is 14 amino acids. This CDR3 reads CASSLQAKSYEQYF. In DNA form, the CDR3 reads TGTGCCAGCAGTTTACAGGCGAAGTCCTACGAGCAGTACTTC.

In its sample, this clone was seen many times. The rearrangement links TRBV4-2 to TRBJ2-3; perhaps TRBD1 as D (5 bases). Trimming took 0 bases from V and 1 from J, leaving 11 bases between them. The CDR3 covers 16 residues. CDR1 is LGHNA and CDR2 is YNFKEQ in the germline V gene. For the CDR3, the DNA is TGTGCCAGCAGCCAAGAGGGGCCTCCCCGCACAGATACGCAGTATTTT. This translates into CASSQEGPPRTDTQYF.

CDR3 loop: CASRATQVADTQYF. In nucleotides, the CDR3 is TGTGCCAGCAGAGCAACCCAGGTCGCAGATACGCAGTATTTT. The chain employs TRBV7-8 and TRBJ2-3; no clear D gene. Per germline, CDR1 SGHVS and CDR2 FQNEAQ. V was cut by 6 bases and J by 4 bases, with 14 bases left in between. The CDR3 is made up of 14 amino acids. The whole variable domain, remainder taken from reference TRBV7-8 and TRBJ2-3, is GAGVSQSPRYKVAKRGQDVALRCDPISGHVSLFWYQQALGQGPEFLTYFQNEAQLDKSGLPSDRFFAERPEGSVSTLKIQRTQQEDSAVYLCASRATQVADTQYFGPGTRLTVL.

V is TRBV14 and J is TRBJ2-2; 8 bases line up with TRBD1. Germline-derived CDR1 and CDR2 are SGHDN and FVKESK. This CDR3 is built from 15 residues. Unmatched junction bases numbered 6, after V lost 4 bases and J lost 5 bases. The DNA of the CDR3 is TGTGCCAGCAGCCGGCAGGGGGCGCAGACCGGGGAGCTGTTTTTT. Protein: CASSRQGAQTGELFF.

The chain couples TRBV29-1 to TRBJ1-1; a possible D gene is TRBD1 (6 bases). V was shortened by 5 bases and J by 5 bases, with 12 bases between the two germline ends. The CDR3 is 12 amino acids. In germline, CDR1 is SQVTM, CDR2 ANQGSEA. CDR3 loop: CSVLRGGTEAFF. CDR3 DNA: TGCAGCGTTCTGAGGGGGGGGACTGAAGCTTTCTTT.

In its sample, this clone was seen a few times. The rearrangement links TRBV7-2 to TRBJ2-7; 11 bases match TRBD2. Unmatched junction bases numbered 6, after V lost 4 bases and J lost 7 bases. CDR1 SGHTA and CDR2 FQGNSA come from the germline V gene. The CDR3 is 14 amino acids. The CDR3 spells CASSSLAGVGEQYF. The CDR3 DNA reads TGTGCCAGCAGCTCACTAGCGGGAGTGGGAGAGCAGTACTTC.

The chain recombines TRBV15 with TRBJ2-2; 9 positions match TRBD2. The CDR3 runs to 16 residues. V was pared by 3 bases and J by 0 bases, with 2 bases of the junction left unmatched. The germline V gene has CDR1 LNHNV and CDR2 YYDKDF (reference sequence). The CDR3 region is CATSSLAGANTGELFF. The CDR3 DNA sequence: TGTGCCACCAGCAGTTTAGCGGGGGCGAACACCGGGGAGCTGTTTTTT.

The chain carries TRBV5-8 and TRBJ1-2; 9 bases agree with TRBD1. With 2 bases clipped from V and 0 bases from J, the junction kept 2 bases outside the gene matches. The germline gives CDR1 SGHTS, CDR2 YDEGEE. The CDR3 length is 15 residues. As DNA, the CDR3 is TGTGCCAGCAGCTTTCGACAGGGGGCTAACTATGGCTACACCTTC. This translates into CASSFRQGANYGYTF.

In this sample, this clone turned up a few times. The V and J genes are TRBV2 and TRBJ1-6, with 10 bases lining up with TRBD1. CDR1 is SNHLY and CDR2 is FYNNEI in the germline V gene. The CDR3 has 14 amino acids. Trimming took 6 bases from V and 9 from J; bases not matched to a gene: 5. The CDR3 region has the DNA TGTGCCAGCAGGGCGAGGACAGGGGGTTCACCCCTCCACTTT. Translating it yields CASRARTGGSPLHF.

V gene TRBV4-3 combines with J gene TRBJ2-1, with no clear D. V lost 0 bases to trimming and J lost 8 bases, with 5 bases between them. Germline CDR1 LGHNA, CDR2 YSLEER. The CDR3 extends over 12 amino acids. CDR3 in DNA: TGCGCCAGCAGCCAAGATACAGATGAGCAGTTCTTC. Translated, it gives CASSQDTDEQFF.

This chain connects TRBV7-9 to TRBJ2-3; D not resolved. Germline V gene lookup returns CDR1 SEHNR and CDR2 FQNEAQ (reference sequence). The V end was cut by 5 bases, the J end by 4 bases, with 13 bases between. The CDR3 length is 14 residues. CDR3 protein: CASSPGPYSDTQYF. The CDR3 DNA is TGTGCCAGCAGCCCCGGACCTTACTCAGATACGCAGTATTTT.

The rearrangement links TRBV7-2 to TRBJ1-2; D perhaps matches TRBD1 (5 bases). The CDR3 is 15 amino acids. Germline V gene data show CDR1 as SGHTA and CDR2 as FQGNSA. V gave up 5 bases and J gave up 2 bases, with 15 bases separating them. Written as DNA, the CDR3 is TGTGCCAGCAGCCCGGGACCTCCGAGGAACTATGGCTACACCTTC. This sequence encodes CASSPGPPRNYGYTF. Using reference TRBV7-2 and TRBJ1-2 for the parts outside the CDR3, the full variable domain is GAGVSQSPSNKVTEKGKDVELRCDPISGHTALYWYRQSLGQGLEFLIYFQGNSAPDKSGLPSDRFSAERTGGSVSTLTIQRTQQEDSAVYLCASSPGPPRNYGYTFGSGTRLTVV.

This sequence joins TRBV14 and TRBJ1-2; no firm D call. The CDR3 consists of 15 residues. The V gene's germline CDR1 is SGHDN and CDR2 FVKESK. V lost 1 base and J 7 bases, leaving 16 bases between the germline ends. CDR3 in DNA: TGTGCCAGCAGCCAAGGAGGGTACGACGTCTTTGGCTACACCTTC. Residues: CASSQGGYDVFGYTF.

CDR3 loop: CASSTGYTEAFF. CDR3 nucleotides: TGTGCCAGTTCAACAGGGTACACTGAAGCTTTCTTT. This chain joins TRBV19 and TRBJ1-1, with TRBD1 as a possible D gene (6 bases). Trimming removed 8 bases at V and 3 bases at J, with 10 bases between. The CDR3 is 12 residues long. The germline CDR1 and CDR2 sequences are LNHDA and SQIVND (reference sequence).

The count of this clone is one. The chain uses TRBV9 and TRBJ2-3; 8 bases agree with TRBD2. The CDR3 spans 16 residues. Germline V gene lookup returns CDR1 SGDLS and CDR2 YYNGEE. The V and J ends lost 0 bases and 2 bases, in that order; junction bases with no gene match: 5. The DNA for the CDR3 is TGTGCCAGCAGCGTAGTTGCGGGAGGAACCACAGATACGCAGTATTTT. Protein sequence: CASSVVAGGTTDTQYF.

The chain recombines TRBV5-4 with TRBJ1-1, with 7 bases fitting TRBD1. The germline CDR1 and CDR2 sequences are SGHNT and YYREEE (reference sequence). V shed 3 bases, J shed 0 bases, and the junction held 8 bases outside the gene matches. The length of the CDR3 is 16 residues. The CDR3 sequence is CASSSGQSFMNTEAFF. The CDR3, as DNA: TGTGCCAGCAGCTCGGGACAGTCTTTCATGAACACTGAAGCTTTCTTT.

The rearrangement joins TRBV7-8 to TRBJ1-3; D remains ambiguous. Deletions cut 1 base from V and 3 bases from J, with 10 bases between. The CDR3 has 15 amino acids. Germline-derived CDR1 and CDR2 are SGHVS and FQNEAQ. In DNA, the CDR3 is TGTGCCAGCAGCTTAGTTCCGGGAAATGGAAACACCATATATTTT. Protein sequence: CASSLVPGNGNTIYF.

This clone occurred once. V gene TRBV19 combines with J gene TRBJ1-2, with D unresolved. V lost 5 bases to trimming and J lost 8 bases, with 15 bases between them. The CDR3 totals 13 residues. Per germline, CDR1 LNHDA and CDR2 SQIVND (reference sequence). The CDR3 DNA reads TGTGCCAGTAGTGGTAACTTCGGTGGGGGCTACACCTTC. This codes for CASSGNFGGGYTF.

CDR3 protein: CASSAPSGGVRDTQYF. The CDR3 coding sequence is TGTGCCAGCAGCGCCCCTTCGGGGGGGGTTCGAGATACGCAGTATTTT. The rearrangement links TRBV9 to TRBJ2-3; 8 nucleotides match TRBD2. Trimming at V came to 3 bases and at J to 5 bases, leaving 11 bases not matched to a gene. Germline V gene lookup returns CDR1 SGDLS and CDR2 YYNGEE. The CDR3 runs 16 residues.

The chain carries TRBV7-6 and TRBJ2-3; 12 nucleotides line up with TRBD2. CDR1 and CDR2 from the germline V gene are SGHVS and FNYEAQ. Losses at the gene ends were 8 bases for V and 0 bases for J; bases not matched to a gene: 6. This CDR3 has 16 amino acids. CDR3 residues: CASGRTSGMSTDTQYF. In DNA, the CDR3 is TGTGCCAGCGGGAGGACTAGCGGGATGAGCACAGATACGCAGTATTTT. Looking up the rest from reference TRBV7-6 and TRBJ2-3 gives the full variable domain: GAGVSQSPRYKVTKRGQDVALRCDPISGHVSLYWYRQALGQGPEFLTYFNYEAQQDKSGLPNDRFSAERPEGSISTLTIQRTEQRDSAMYRCASGRTSGMSTDTQYFGPGTRLTVL.

The chain uses TRBV2 and TRBJ2-1, with TRBD2 as a possible D gene (6 bases). CDR3 length: 14 residues. Germline lookup yields CDR1 SNHLY and CDR2 FYNNEI. V was shortened by 8 bases and J by 9 bases, with 20 bases between the two germline ends. The chain's CDR3 is CASSREVWGGEQFF. The DNA of the CDR3 is TGTGCCAGCTCCCGGGAAGTTTGGGGAGGTGAGCAGTTCTTC. Full variable domain (outside the CDR3, taken from reference TRBV2 and TRBJ2-1): EPEVTQTPSHQVTQMGQEVILRCVPISNHLYFYWYRQILGQKVEFLVSFYNNEISEKSEIFDDQFSVERPDGSNFTLKIRSTKLEDSAMYFCASSREVWGGEQFFGPGTRLTVL.

This sequence joins TRBV14 and TRBJ1-1; no definite D call. This CDR3 spans 13 amino acids. Trimming shortened V by 0 bases and J by 7 bases, and 9 bases separated the two germline ends. Germline V CDR1 and CDR2: SGHDN, FVKESK. The CDR3 sequence is CASSQDLDGEAFF. Written as DNA, the CDR3 is TGTGCCAGCAGCCAAGATCTCGACGGTGAAGCTTTCTTT.

The chain uses TRBV4-3 and TRBJ2-1; 7 bases are shared with TRBD2. The CDR3 consists of 14 residues. V shed 4 bases, J shed 3 bases, and the junction held 3 bases outside the gene matches. Germline CDR1 LGHNA, CDR2 YSLEER. The CDR3 nucleotides are TGCGCCAGCAGCCCCTGGACTAGCTACAATGAGCAGTTCTTC. Translation: CASSPWTSYNEQFF.

This clone appeared a few times. This chain connects TRBV19 to TRBJ2-2; 8 bases line up with TRBD2. The V and J ends lost 6 bases and 1 base, in that order; junction bases with no gene match: 4. Per germline, CDR1 LNHDA and CDR2 SQIVND (reference sequence). This CDR3 has 15 amino acids. The CDR3, as DNA: TGTGCCAGTAGGCCGGGACTAGGGAACACCGGGGAGCTGTTTTTT. Translation gives CASRPGLGNTGELFF.

This chain uses TRBV5-1 with TRBJ1-4; D possibly corresponds to TRBD1 (5 bases). The CDR3 sequence is 15 residues long. Germline CDR1 SGHRS, CDR2 YFSETQ. The V end lost 0 bases, the J end lost 2 bases, and 8 bases lay between the germline ends. In nucleotides, the CDR3 is TGCGCCAGCAGCTTGGGGGGCGGTACTAATGAAAAACTGTTTTTT. Translating gives CASSLGGGTNEKLFF.

The CDR3 region has the DNA TGTGCCAGCAGTTTGTTTGGCAGGAGCAATCAGCCCCAGCATTTT. Its protein is CASSLFGRSNQPQHF. The V and J genes are TRBV28 and TRBJ1-5; D is uncertain. This CDR3 region has 15 residues. V was pared by 3 bases and J by 1 base, with 10 bases between. Germline assignment: CDR1 MDHEN and CDR2 SYDVKM.

This clone occurred once. The genes are TRBV5-6 and TRBJ2-4; TRBD1 agrees at 7 bases. Trimming removed 4 bases from V and 3 bases from J; junction bases left unmatched: 10. From germline, CDR1 is SGHDT and CDR2 YYEEEE. There are 16 residues in the CDR3. This chain's CDR3 is CASSLPGTASKNIQYF. The CDR3 DNA follows: TGTGCCAGCAGCCTCCCCGGGACAGCCAGCAAAAACATTCAGTACTTC.

This chain connects TRBV7-8 to TRBJ1-2; the D gene is possibly TRBD1 (5 bases). Germline CDR1 SGHVS, CDR2 FQNEAQ. This CDR3 contains 14 residues. V lost 3 bases and J 4 bases, leaving 12 bases between the germline ends. The CDR3 bases are TGTGCCAGCAGCTTGCTGGGACCGATCTATGGCTACACCTTC. Translated, it gives CASSLLGPIYGYTF.

The chain uses TRBV7-2 and TRBJ2-3; 7 bases map to TRBD2. Germline V CDR1 and CDR2: SGHTA, FQGNSA. After removal of 5 bases from V and 5 bases from J, the junction contained 10 bases not matched to a gene. This CDR3 contains 15 residues. The CDR3 region is CASSGREIDGDTQYF. As DNA, the CDR3 is TGTGCCAGCAGCGGGCGGGAGATTGACGGAGATACGCAGTATTTT.

This sequence joins TRBV4-2 and TRBJ1-1; 9 bases match TRBD1. CDR3 size: 12 residues. CDR1 LGHNA and CDR2 YNFKEQ come from the germline V gene. Trimming removed 5 bases from V and 5 bases from J; junction bases left unmatched: 0. The CDR3 DNA is TGTGCCAGCAGCGACAGGGGGACTGAAGCTTTCTTT. Encoded protein: CASSDRGTEAFF.